This record covers a single T cell receptor beta chain. Its target is not known. This specimen belongs to a study of cytomegalovirus exposure and HLA in healthy donors. 13 Jbeta primers and 60 Vbeta primers were used for the PCR. Sequencing used immunoSEQ multiplex PCR; TCRdb keeps in-frame clones, though not all of them. This sample has some 150,000 clones, with about four fifths found just once. V was clipped by 1 base and J by 9 bases, with 13 bases between them. Germline loops: CDR1 SQVTM, CDR2 ANQGSEA. The CDR3 spans 13 residues. Study-wide findings and caveats: The study carried out a later analysis of TCR beta sequences. It associated approximately 17,000 of them with specific HLA alleles at a false discovery rate of 0.05. Most of the CMV-associated TCR beta chains (in a later analysis) appeared to be HLA-restricted.

The source is a young man in good health and CMV-seronegative. V usage is TRBV29-1 and J usage is TRBJ2-1; TRBD1 is a possible D gene (6 bases). Sequenced material: PBMCs. The CDR3 DNA is TGCAGCGTTGAAGGTCCAGGGGAAACTGAGCAGTTCTTC. The encoded protein is CSVEGPGETEQFF.